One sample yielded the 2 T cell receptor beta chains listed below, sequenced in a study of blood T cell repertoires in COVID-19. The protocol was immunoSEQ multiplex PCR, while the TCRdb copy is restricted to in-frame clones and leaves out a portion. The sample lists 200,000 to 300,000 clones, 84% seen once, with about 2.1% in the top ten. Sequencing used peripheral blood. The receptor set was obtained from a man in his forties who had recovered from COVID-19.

The CDR3 is CASSGGLAGASTDTQYF. CDR3 DNA: TGTGCCAGCAGTGGAGGACTAGCGGGGGCCAGCACAGATACGCAGTATTTT. The chain combines TRBV2 with TRBJ2-3; 13 bases align to TRBD2. V trimming: 4 bases; J trimming: 0 bases; junction bases outside the gene matches: 4. The CDR3 is 17 residues long. The germline CDR1 and CDR2 sequences are SNHLY and FYNNEI.

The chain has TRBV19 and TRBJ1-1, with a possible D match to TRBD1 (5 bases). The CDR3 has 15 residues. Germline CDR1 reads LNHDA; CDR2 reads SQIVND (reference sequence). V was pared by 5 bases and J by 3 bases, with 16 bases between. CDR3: CASSPPPRVDTEAFF. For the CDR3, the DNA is TGTGCCAGTAGTCCCCCGCCCAGGGTCGACACTGAAGCTTTCTTT.